The 18 T cell receptor beta chains below were found in one sample sequenced in a study of cytomegalovirus exposure and HLA in healthy donors. Both 60 Vbeta primers and 13 Jbeta primers went into the PCR. Here immunoSEQ multiplex PCR was the method, and the copy in TCRdb shows in-frame clones only, minus some. The table lists roughly 160,000 clones, more than 70% of them singletons, with around 7.7% in the top ten. The specimen was PBMCs. The receptors stem from a woman in her thirties or forties in good health and CMV-seropositive.

The CDR3 protein is CASSRLAAEAFF. DNA of the CDR3: TGTGCCAGTAGTCGTTTGGCAGCTGAAGCTTTCTTT. The genes are TRBV19 and TRBJ1-1; D is uncertain. Germline V gene lookup returns CDR1 LNHDA and CDR2 SQIVND (reference sequence). The CDR3 has 12 residues. Trimming took 5 bases from V and 6 from J, leaving 10 bases between them. The whole variable domain, remainder taken from reference TRBV19 and TRBJ1-1, is DGGITQSPKYLFRKEGQNVTLSCEQNLNHDAMYWYRQDPGQGLRLIYYSQIVNDFQKGDIAEGYSVSREKKESFPLTVTSAQKNPTAFYLCASSRLAAEAFFGQGTRLTVV.

This clone was counted only a few times. The rearrangement uses TRBV19 and TRBJ1-4; 9 bases align to TRBD1. Germline assignment: CDR1 LNHDA and CDR2 SQIVND (reference sequence). V lost 3 bases, J lost 7 bases, and 3 bases stayed unmatched. The CDR3 totals 14 residues. CDR3 bases: TGTGCCAGTAGTATGGGGACAGGGCTTGAAAAACTGTTTTTT. This translates into CASSMGTGLEKLFF.

The chain has TRBV7-9 and TRBJ2-7; 12 bases fit TRBD2. There are 15 residues in the CDR3. The junction had 4 bases not matched to a gene; V was cut back by 4 bases and J by 3 bases. The V gene's germline CDR1 is SEHNR and CDR2 FQNEAQ (reference sequence). The CDR3, as DNA: TGTGCCAGCAGCTCGACTAGCGGGAGTGTCTACGAGCAGTACTTC. Its protein product is CASSSTSGSVYEQYF.

The rearrangement joins TRBV7-8 to TRBJ1-4; TRBD1 aligns across 7 bases. Per germline, CDR1 SGHVS and CDR2 FQNEAQ. Trimming cost V 5 bases and J 8 bases; bases outside gene matches: 14. The CDR3 is 16 residues long. For the CDR3, the DNA is TGTGCCAGCAGCCCAGTTATTCAGAACAGGGGAGAAAAACTGTTTTTT. Its protein product is CASSPVIQNRGEKLFF.

The chain has TRBV28 and TRBJ2-7; 8 bases are a match to TRBD1. The CDR3 loop spans 14 amino acids. The germline V gene has CDR1 MDHEN and CDR2 SYDVKM. Trimming removed 6 bases from V and 6 bases from J; junction bases left unmatched: 10. In nucleotides, the CDR3 is TGTGCCAGCAGCCCAGGGGGCGCCAGGAGCGAGCAGTACTTC. Translation: CASSPGGARSEQYF.

The chain joins TRBV30 to TRBJ2-7, with 9 bases fitting TRBD1. With V trimmed by 2 bases and J by 5 bases, 7 bases remained unmatched. The CDR3 is made up of 14 amino acids. The germline gives CDR1 GTSNPN, CDR2 SVGIG (reference sequence). CDR3 DNA: TGTGCCTGGAGTTCGGGGACAGGGTTGAACGAGCAGTACTTC. Translation: CAWSSGTGLNEQYF.

This clone was detected a few times. The V and J genes are TRBV29-1 and TRBJ1-3; D unresolved. This CDR3 has 12 residues. Per germline, CDR1 SQVTM and CDR2 ANQGSEA. Trimming left V 6 bases short and J 0 bases short, with 6 bases between. Here the CDR3 reads CSVGLSGNTIYF. The CDR3 DNA sequence: TGCAGCGTCGGTCTCTCTGGAAACACCATATATTTT.

About this clone: At one end, the junction sequence differs from germline, possibly due to a read error. This chain uses TRBV4-1 with TRBJ2-7; 13 positions agree with TRBD2. This CDR3 has 21 residues. From germline, CDR1 is MGHRA and CDR2 YSYEKL. The CDR3 loop is CAGSQEGLSTSGRQPSYEQYF. DNA for the CDR3: TGCGCCGGCAGCCAAGAAGGTCTCTCGACTAGCGGGAGGCAACCCTCCTACGAGCAGTACTTC.

This clone was counted a single time. The chain recombines TRBV4-1 with TRBJ2-1; 11 bases fit TRBD2. CDR1 is MGHRA and CDR2 is YSYEKL in the germline V gene. This CDR3 region has 17 residues. J gave up 8 bases and V 0 bases, and 9 bases lay outside the gene matches. The CDR3 sequence: CASSQDPELAGEHEQFF. CDR3 sequence (DNA): TGCGCCAGCAGCCAAGATCCAGAACTAGCGGGAGAACATGAGCAGTTCTTC.

This clone was seen a handful of times. The chain combines TRBV7-3 with TRBJ2-3; TRBD2 might be the D (6 bases). The germline V gene encodes CDR1 SGHTA and CDR2 FQGTGA. The V gene lost 2 bases and the J gene lost 4 bases, with 7 bases spanning the gap. This CDR3 has 13 residues. The CDR3 DNA is TGTGCCAGCAGCTTAGCGGGATCAGATACGCAGTATTTT. Residues: CASSLAGSDTQYF.

V is TRBV5-1 and J is TRBJ1-2; tentatively, D is TRBD1 (6 bases). Germline-derived CDR1 and CDR2 are SGHRS and YFSETQ. Trimming shortened V by 3 bases and J by 0 bases, and 12 bases separated the two germline ends. The CDR3 is 15 amino acids. CDR3 in amino acids: CASSSRTEANYGYTF. The CDR3 DNA reads as TGCGCCAGCAGCTCTAGGACAGAAGCTAACTATGGCTACACCTTC.

Here the CDR3 DNA reads TGTGCCAGCAGCCTAGACTATAGGACAGGACGCACAGATACGCAGTATTTT. Encoded protein: CASSLDYRTGRTDTQYF. The chain uses TRBV5-4 and TRBJ2-3, with TRBD1 identical over 7 bases. This CDR3 has 17 amino acids. Germline-derived CDR1 and CDR2 are SGHNT and YYREEE (reference sequence). V lost 4 bases and J lost 1; bases outside the gene matches: 12.

This clone was seen more than once but under ten times. V is TRBV4-1 and J is TRBJ2-4; maybe TRBD1 (5 bases). The CDR3 spans 15 residues. The V gene lost 0 bases and the J gene lost 7 bases, with 13 bases spanning the gap. Germline V gives CDR1 MGHRA, CDR2 YSYEKL. CDR3 nucleotides: TGCGCCAGCAGCCAAGATCCCGCAGGGAAGAACATTCAGTACTTC. It codes for CASSQDPAGKNIQYF.

The chain has TRBV4-1 and TRBJ2-4; 8 nucleotides align to TRBD2. The CDR3 has 15 amino acids. From germline, CDR1 is MGHRA and CDR2 YSYEKL. The V and J ends lost 2 bases and 6 bases, in that order; junction bases with no gene match: 6. The CDR3 spells CASSQPTSAGNIQYF. CDR3 in DNA: TGCGCCAGCAGCCAACCGACTAGCGCGGGAAACATTCAGTACTTC.

About this clone itself: The junction differs from germline at one of its ends, possibly a read error. The rearrangement uses TRBV7-9 and TRBJ1-1; no definite D call. The CDR3 contains 16 residues. CDR1 SEHNR and CDR2 FQNEAQ come from the germline V gene (reference sequence). The CDR3 protein is CSSSLGFSSGGTEAFF. CDR3 sequence (DNA): TGTTCCAGCAGCTTAGGATTTTCATCAGGAGGGACTGAAGCTTTCTTT.

This rearrangement joins TRBV29-1 to TRBJ2-3; 7 nucleotides line up with TRBD2. V lost 6 bases, J lost 5 bases, and 8 bases stayed unmatched. Germline assignment: CDR1 SQVTM and CDR2 ANQGSEA. The CDR3 totals 13 residues. CDR3 loop: CSVRAGAVDTQYF. CDR3 coding DNA: TGCAGCGTCCGGGCGGGAGCGGTAGATACGCAGTATTTT.

The CDR3 region has the DNA TGTGCCAGCAGTGAATTTATGAATGAGCAGTTCTTC. Protein product: CASSEFMNEQFF. V and J are TRBV25-1 and TRBJ2-1; D gene uncertain. V lost 1 base to trimming and J lost 7 bases, with 5 bases between them. CDR1 is MGHDK, CDR2 SYGVNS, per germline. The CDR3 is 12 amino acids. Full variable domain (outside the CDR3, taken from reference TRBV25-1 and TRBJ2-1): EADIYQTPRYLVIGTGKKITLECSQTMGHDKMYWYQQDPGMELHLIHYSYGVNSTEKGDLSSESTVSRIRTEHFPLTLESARPSHTSQYLCASSEFMNEQFFGPGTRLTVL.

The chain combines TRBV6-5 with TRBJ1-4; 8 positions agree with TRBD1. Germline V CDR1 and CDR2: MNHEY, SVGAGI. With 7 bases clipped from V and 0 bases from J, the junction kept 4 bases outside the gene matches. The CDR3 covers 15 residues. CDR3 nucleotides: TGTGCCAGCACCGACAGGGGTGCAACTAATGAAAAACTGTTTTTT. Encoded protein: CASTDRGATNEKLFF.